Each of the 18 T cell receptor beta chains below was sequenced from the same sample in a study of monozygotic twins with inflammatory bowel disease. No DNA is given; TCRdb re-called the 5' RACE reads and lists each CDR3 protein once. The specimen's table records around 99,000 distinct CDR3 sequences. Sequencing was performed on blood. These receptors all come from a human donor with ulcerative colitis or Crohn's disease, or a healthy co-twin of an affected twin (not recorded which).

The chain couples TRBV7-3 to TRBJ2-2; the D call from TCRdb, TRBD1, cannot be confirmed without DNA. The CDR3 extends over 15 amino acids. Germline values: CDR1 SGHTA, CDR2 FQGTGA. Here the CDR3 reads CASSSGTGDTGELFF.

V usage is TRBV5-6 and J usage is TRBJ2-1; the TRBD2 assignment by TCRdb is unverifiable without DNA. The CDR3 contains 18 residues. Germline-derived CDR1 and CDR2 are SGHDT and YYEEEE. The CDR3 is CASSWGRGLAGEYNEQFF.

The genes are TRBV7-2 and TRBJ2-7. Germline CDR1 and CDR2: SGHTA and FQGNSA. The CDR3 runs to 13 residues. This CDR3 reads CASSLGISYEQYF. Complete variable domain (other parts from reference TRBV7-2 and TRBJ2-7): GAGVSQSPSNKVTEKGKDVELRCDPISGHTALYWYRQSLGQGLEFLIYFQGNSAPDKSGLPSDRFSAERTGGSVSTLTIQRTQQEDSAVYLCASSLGISYEQYFGPGTRLTVT.

The J gene is TRBJ1-1, the V gene TRBV6-5. CDR3 length: 13 amino acids. The V gene's germline CDR1 is MNHEY and CDR2 SVGAGI. The CDR3: CASSYGEGSEAFF.

The chain combines TRBV12-5 with TRBJ1-5. There are 15 residues in the CDR3. The germline CDR1 and CDR2 sequences are LGHNT and FRNRAP. The chain's CDR3 is CASGLVGLSNQPQHF.

The CDR3 is CASSLGPPASGSYEQYF. The chain joins TRBV5-1 to TRBJ2-7; TCRdb's assignment of TRBD2 cannot be checked, as there is no DNA. CDR1 and CDR2 from the germline V gene are SGHRS and YFSETQ. The CDR3 loop spans 17 amino acids.

The chain links TRBV9 to TRBJ2-1; TCRdb lists TRBD1, though no DNA is available to test this call. The CDR3 length is 19 residues. Germline-derived CDR1 and CDR2 are SGDLS and YYNGEE. The CDR3 loop reads CASSVEVSGTGARSNEQFF. Based on the CDR3 plus reference TRBV9 and TRBJ2-1, the full variable domain is DSGVTQTPKHLITATGQRVTLRCSPRSGDLSVYWYQQSLDQGLQFLIQYYNGEERAKGNILERFSAQQFPDLHSELNLSSLELGDSALYFCASSVEVSGTGARSNEQFFGPGTRLTVL.

J is TRBJ2-5 and V is TRBV29-1; TCRdb outputs TRBD1, but without DNA this stays unchecked. Per germline, CDR1 SQVTM and CDR2 ANQGSEA. There are 12 residues in the CDR3. CDR3 sequence: CSVFRQGETQYF.

This chain connects TRBV19 to TRBJ1-1. CDR1 and CDR2 (germline): LNHDA, SQIVND (reference sequence). The CDR3 consists of 14 residues. The CDR3 loop is CASSTRKMGTEAFF.

V is TRBV10-3 and J is TRBJ2-7; TCRdb proposes TRBD2, but this gene call is untestable without DNA. Germline CDR1 is ENHRY and CDR2 is SYGVKD. The CDR3 runs 17 residues. CDR3 residues: CAISESLAGPNSYEQYF.

The V and J genes are TRBV12-3 or TRBV12-4 and TRBJ2-1; TCRdb lists TRBD2, though no DNA is available to test this call. The CDR3 runs 14 residues. CDR3 sequence reads: CASSSTSGWGEQFF.

The V call is TRBV28, the J call TRBJ2-1; lacking DNA, the TRBD1 call made by TCRdb goes unchecked. CDR3 length: 17 residues. Germline CDR1 reads MDHEN; CDR2 reads SYDVKM. CDR3 region: CASSPLQVEPSYNEQFF.

The chain has TRBV15 and TRBJ2-1; TCRdb's assignment of TRBD1 cannot be checked, as there is no DNA. In germline, CDR1 is LNHNV, CDR2 YYDKDF (reference sequence). The CDR3 consists of 13 residues. CDR3 sequence: CATSGGRVKEQFF. The full variable domain, in which reference TRBV15 and TRBJ2-1 provide the parts outside the CDR3, is DAMVIQNPRYQVTQFGKPVTLSCSQTLNHNVMYWYQQKSSQAPKLLFHYYDKDFNNEADTPDNFQSRRPNTSFCFLDIRSPGLGDTAMYLCATSGGRVKEQFFGPGTRLTVL.

J is TRBJ2-1 and V is TRBV19; the TRBD1 assignment by TCRdb is unverifiable without DNA. CDR1 and CDR2 (germline): LNHDA, SQIVND (reference sequence). CDR3 length equals 15 residues. This CDR3 reads CASSITAGPYNEQFF.

The chain uses TRBV20-1 and TRBJ2-5; the TCRdb D gene call, TRBD2, has no DNA to confirm it. CDR3 size: 14 residues. Germline assignment: CDR1 DFQATT and CDR2 SNEGSKA (reference sequence). The chain's CDR3 is CSASGLAGFETQYF.

The V call is TRBV11-2, the J call TRBJ2-7; TCRdb proposes TRBD1, but this gene call is untestable without DNA. CDR3 length equals 13 residues. The germline gives CDR1 SGHAT, CDR2 FQNNGV. This chain's CDR3 is CASSRVGAYEQYF.

The rearrangement links TRBV5-1 to TRBJ1-2; TCRdb calls TRBD1, which cannot be checked without DNA. The CDR3 has 16 residues. The germline CDR1 and CDR2 sequences are SGHRS and YFSETQ. The CDR3 spells CASSLAPQGAAIGYTF.

This chain joins TRBV4-1 and TRBJ2-3; TCRdb's D gene call, TRBD2, goes unchecked for lack of DNA. The germline gives CDR1 MGHRA, CDR2 YSYEKL. This CDR3 spans 14 amino acids. The CDR3: CASSSRVEGDTQYF.